This T cell receptor (beta chain) was profiled in a study of PD-L1 blockade in urothelial cancer. Study information: Each participant's history included 0 to 3 prior chemotherapy regimens. Samples of blood were analyzed 3 weeks (second dose) and 6 weeks after treatment start.

General study findings and limits: Tumor-associated blood clones were expanded more by durable-benefit patients at 3 weeks.

Time point defined: peripheral blood 6 weeks after treatment start. Trimming removed 4 bases at V and 8 bases at J, with 13 bases between. Germline CDR1 SGHNT, CDR2 YYREEE (reference sequence). The CDR3 sequence is 13 residues long. For this clone: No antigen is known for it.

Every PCR received spiked-in synthetic TCR analog templates. Profiling relied on immunoSEQ multiplex PCR, and the TCRdb table lists in-frame clones only, not all of them. The repertoire holds about 130,000 clones, with about 82% as singletons. The sequencing used PBMCs, collected around atezolizumab (anti-PD-L1) treatment. The V and J genes are TRBV5-4 and TRBJ1-3; possible D gene TRBD1, 5 bases. This clonotype was sampled from a man aged 50-59 years with urothelial cancer. Here the CDR3 DNA reads TGTGCCAGCAGCCGGACGGGGGTAGACACCATATATTTT. It specifies CASSRTGVDTIYF.